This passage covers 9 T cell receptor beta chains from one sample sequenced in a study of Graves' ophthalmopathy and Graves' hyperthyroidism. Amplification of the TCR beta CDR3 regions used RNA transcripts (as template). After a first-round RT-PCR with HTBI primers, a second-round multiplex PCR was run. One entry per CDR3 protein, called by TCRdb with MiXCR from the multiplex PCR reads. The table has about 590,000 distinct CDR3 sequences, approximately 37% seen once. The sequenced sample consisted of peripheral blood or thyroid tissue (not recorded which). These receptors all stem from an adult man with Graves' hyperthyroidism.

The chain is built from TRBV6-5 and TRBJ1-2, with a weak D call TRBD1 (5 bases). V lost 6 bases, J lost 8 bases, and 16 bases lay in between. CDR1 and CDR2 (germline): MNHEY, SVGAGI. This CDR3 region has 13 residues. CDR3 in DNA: TGTGCCAGCAGCAAGGACCGGGGGGTGGGCTACACCTTC. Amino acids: CASSKDRGVGYTF.

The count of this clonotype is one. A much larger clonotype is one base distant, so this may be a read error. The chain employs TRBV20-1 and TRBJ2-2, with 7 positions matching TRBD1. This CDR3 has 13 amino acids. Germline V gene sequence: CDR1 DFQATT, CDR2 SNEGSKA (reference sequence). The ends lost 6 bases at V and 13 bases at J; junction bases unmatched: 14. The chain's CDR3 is CSAANRGTGMLFF. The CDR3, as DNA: TGCAGTGCAGCCAACAGGGGCACCGGGATGCTGTTTTTT.

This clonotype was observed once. The CDR3 reads CASSPTWTGEEETQYF. CDR3 nucleotides: TGTGCCAGCAGCCCTACTTGGACAGGGGAGGAAGAGACCCAGTACTTC. The genes are TRBV7-9 and TRBJ2-7, with 9 bases matching TRBD1. The J call is doubtful: the DNA matches TRBJ2-5 better. In germline, CDR1 is SEHNR, CDR2 FQNEAQ (reference sequence). The CDR3 contains 16 residues.

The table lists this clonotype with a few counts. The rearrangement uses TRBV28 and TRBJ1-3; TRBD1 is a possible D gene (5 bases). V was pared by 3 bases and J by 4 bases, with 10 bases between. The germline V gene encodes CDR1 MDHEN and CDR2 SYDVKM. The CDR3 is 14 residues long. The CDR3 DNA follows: TGTGCCAGCAGTTTTCCCGCAGGGGGAAACACCATATATTTT. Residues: CASSFPAGGNTIYF. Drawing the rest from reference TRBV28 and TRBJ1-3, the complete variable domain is DVKVTQSSRYLVKRTGEKVFLECVQDMDHENMFWYRQDPGLGLRLIYFSYDVKMKEKGDIPEGYSVSREKKERFSLILESASTNQTSMYLCASSFPAGGNTIYFGEGSWLTVV.

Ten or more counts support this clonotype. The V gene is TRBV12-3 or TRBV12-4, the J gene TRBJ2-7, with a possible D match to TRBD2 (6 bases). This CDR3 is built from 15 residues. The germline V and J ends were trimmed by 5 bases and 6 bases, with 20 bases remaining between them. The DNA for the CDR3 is TGTGCCAGCAGTCCTCCGGCGGGACGGTTCAGCGAGCAGTACTTC. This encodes CASSPPAGRFSEQYF.

Here the CDR3 reads CATSDPGNEAFF. As DNA, the CDR3 is TGTGCCACCAGTGACCCCGGGAATGAAGCTTTCTTT. The chain has TRBV24-1 and TRBJ1-1; D is uncertain. V was pared by 4 bases and J by 7 bases, with 9 bases between. Germline V gene sequence: CDR1 KGHDR, CDR2 SFDVKD. The CDR3 length is 12 residues.

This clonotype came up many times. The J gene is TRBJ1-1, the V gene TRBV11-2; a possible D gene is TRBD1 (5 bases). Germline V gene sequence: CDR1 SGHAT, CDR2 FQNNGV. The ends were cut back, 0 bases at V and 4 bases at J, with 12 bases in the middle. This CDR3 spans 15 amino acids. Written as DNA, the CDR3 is TGTGCCAGCAGCTTAGAATCGCAGGGCGCCACTGAAGCTTTCTTT. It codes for CASSLESQGATEAFF.

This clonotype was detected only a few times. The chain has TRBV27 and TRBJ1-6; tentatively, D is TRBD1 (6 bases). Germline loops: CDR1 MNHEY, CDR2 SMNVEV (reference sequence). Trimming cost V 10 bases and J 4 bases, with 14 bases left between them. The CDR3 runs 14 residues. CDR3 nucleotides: TGTGCCACCAAGACAGGAGCATATAATTCACCCCTCCACTTT. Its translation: CATKTGAYNSPLHF.

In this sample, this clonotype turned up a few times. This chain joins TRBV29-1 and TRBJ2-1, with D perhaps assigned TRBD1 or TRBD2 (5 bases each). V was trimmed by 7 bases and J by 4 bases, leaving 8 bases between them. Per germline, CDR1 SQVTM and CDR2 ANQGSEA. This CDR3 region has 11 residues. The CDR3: CSDEGYNEQFF. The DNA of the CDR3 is TGCAGCGACGAGGGGTACAATGAGCAGTTCTTC.